This record covers a single TCR beta chain. The sample carries other DNA sequences with the same CDR3. This entry comes from a study of shared clonotypes between healthy human individuals. The data were produced by immunoSEQ multiplex PCR, yet TCRdb's version contains in-frame clones alone and is incomplete. The sample holds roughly 1 million clones, around 74% seen once. Germline V lookup: CDR1 SNHLY, CDR2 FYNNEI. V lost 0 bases, J lost 4 bases, and 6 bases lay in between. The CDR3 runs 13 residues. Sequencing used memory CD4+ T cells sorted from blood. Documented subset: CD45RA-negative fraction. The chain has TRBV2 and TRBJ1-1; D unresolved. This receptor was taken from a man younger than 30 in good health. The CDR3 DNA follows: TGTGCCAGCAGTGAAGCGGAGGGCACTGAAGCTTTCTTT. It yields the protein CASSEAEGTEAFF.